Sequencing of this T cell receptor beta chain was carried out in a study of OX40 agonist ivuxolimab in advanced cancers. The assay was immunoSEQ multiplex PCR, and TCRdb's table has in-frame clones only and misses some. The sample lists tens of thousands of clones; approximately 90% were seen once. The germline CDR1 and CDR2 sequences are LNHDA and SQIVND (reference sequence). Germline trimming cut 10 bases from V and 5 bases from J; bases unmatched to any gene: 12. This CDR3 comprises 14 residues. This sequence originates from an adult with an advanced solid tumor such as melanoma, head and neck, liver or kidney cancer. V gene TRBV19 combines with J gene TRBJ2-7; 9 bases agree with TRBD2. The sequencing used CD4+ or CD8+ T cells sorted from blood, collected in a trial of the OX40 agonist ivuxolimab. The CDR3 bases are TGTGCCACCCTGACCCGCGGGGGGGCTAACGAGCAGTACTTC. Translated, it gives CATLTRGGANEQYF.